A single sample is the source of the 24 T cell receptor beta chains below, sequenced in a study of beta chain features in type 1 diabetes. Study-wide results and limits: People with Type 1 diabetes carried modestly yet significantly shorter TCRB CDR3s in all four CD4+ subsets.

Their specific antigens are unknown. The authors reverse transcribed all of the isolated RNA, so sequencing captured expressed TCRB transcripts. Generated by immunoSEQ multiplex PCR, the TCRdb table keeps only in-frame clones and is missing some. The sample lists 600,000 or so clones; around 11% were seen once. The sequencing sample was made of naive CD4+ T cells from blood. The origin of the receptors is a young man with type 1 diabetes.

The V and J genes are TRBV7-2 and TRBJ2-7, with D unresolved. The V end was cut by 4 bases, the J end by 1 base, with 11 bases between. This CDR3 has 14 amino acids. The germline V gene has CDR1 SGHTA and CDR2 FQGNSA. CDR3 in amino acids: CASSSYTVSYEQYF. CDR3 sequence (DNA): TGTGCCAGCAGCTCGTACACGGTATCCTACGAGCAGTACTTC.

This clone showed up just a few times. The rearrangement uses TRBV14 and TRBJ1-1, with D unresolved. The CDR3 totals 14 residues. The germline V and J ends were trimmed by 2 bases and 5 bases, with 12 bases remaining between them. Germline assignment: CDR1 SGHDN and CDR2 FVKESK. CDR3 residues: CASSQSMGLTEAFF. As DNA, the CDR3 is TGTGCCAGCAGCCAATCGATGGGGTTAACTGAAGCTTTCTTT.

The CDR3, as DNA: TGTGCCAGCATCCAAGCGGGGGGGCAAGATACGCAGTATTTT. Amino acids: CASIQAGGQDTQYF. V gene TRBV28 combines with J gene TRBJ2-3, with 10 bases that match TRBD2. Germline assignment: CDR1 MDHEN and CDR2 SYDVKM. Losses at the gene ends were 7 bases for V and 5 bases for J; bases not matched to a gene: 6. This CDR3 comprises 14 residues.

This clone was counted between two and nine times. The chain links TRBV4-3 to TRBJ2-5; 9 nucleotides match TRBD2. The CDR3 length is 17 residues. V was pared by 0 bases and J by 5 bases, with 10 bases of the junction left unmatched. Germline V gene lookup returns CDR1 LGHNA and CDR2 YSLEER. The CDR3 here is CASSQELEAGGPETQYF. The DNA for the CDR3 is TGCGCCAGCAGCCAAGAGTTGGAGGCGGGGGGGCCTGAGACCCAGTACTTC.

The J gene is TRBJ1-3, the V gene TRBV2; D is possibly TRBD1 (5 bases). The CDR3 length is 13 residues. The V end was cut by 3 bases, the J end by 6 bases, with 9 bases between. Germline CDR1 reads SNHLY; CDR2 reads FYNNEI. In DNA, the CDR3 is TGTGCCAGCAGTGACCCAGGGCAAAACACCATATATTTT. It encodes CASSDPGQNTIYF.

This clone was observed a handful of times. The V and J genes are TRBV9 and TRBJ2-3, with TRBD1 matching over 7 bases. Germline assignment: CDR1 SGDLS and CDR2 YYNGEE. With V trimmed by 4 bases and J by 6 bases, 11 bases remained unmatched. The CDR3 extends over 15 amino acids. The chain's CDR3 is CASSIANRGGDTQYF. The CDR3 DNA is TGTGCCAGCAGCATCGCGAACAGGGGTGGCGATACGCAGTATTTT.

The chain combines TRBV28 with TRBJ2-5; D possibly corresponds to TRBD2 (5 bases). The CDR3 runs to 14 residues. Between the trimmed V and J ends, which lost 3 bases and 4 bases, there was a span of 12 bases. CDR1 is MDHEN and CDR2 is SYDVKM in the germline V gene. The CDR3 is CASSFSQRVETQYF. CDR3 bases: TGTGCCAGCAGTTTTTCCCAGAGGGTAGAGACCCAGTACTTC.

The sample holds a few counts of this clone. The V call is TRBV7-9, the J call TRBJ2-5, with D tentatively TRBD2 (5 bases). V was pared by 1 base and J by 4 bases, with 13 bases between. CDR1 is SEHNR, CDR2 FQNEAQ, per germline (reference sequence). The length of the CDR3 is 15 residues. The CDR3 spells CASSLVRIEGETQYF. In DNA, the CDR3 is TGTGCCAGCAGCTTAGTACGGATCGAGGGAGAGACCCAGTACTTC. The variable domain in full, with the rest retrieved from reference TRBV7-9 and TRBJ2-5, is DTGVSQNPRHKITKRGQNVTFRCDPISEHNRLYWYRQTLGQGPEFLTYFQNEAQLEKSRLLSDRFSAERPKGSFSTLEIQRTEQGDSAMYLCASSLVRIEGETQYFGPGTRLLVL.

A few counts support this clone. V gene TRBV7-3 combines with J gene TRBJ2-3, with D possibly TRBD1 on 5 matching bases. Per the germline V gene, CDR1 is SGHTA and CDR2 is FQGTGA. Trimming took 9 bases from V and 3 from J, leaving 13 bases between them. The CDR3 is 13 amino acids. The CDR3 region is CASTGPGTDTQYF. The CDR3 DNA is TGTGCCAGTACCGGCCCAGGGACAGATACGCAGTATTTT.

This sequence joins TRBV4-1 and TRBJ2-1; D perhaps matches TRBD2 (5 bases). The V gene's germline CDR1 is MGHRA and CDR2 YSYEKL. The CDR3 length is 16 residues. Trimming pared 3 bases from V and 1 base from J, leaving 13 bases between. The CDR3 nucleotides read TGCGCCAGCAGCCACCCCGGAAGAGGGTCCTACAATGAGCAGTTCTTC. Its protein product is CASSHPGRGSYNEQFF.

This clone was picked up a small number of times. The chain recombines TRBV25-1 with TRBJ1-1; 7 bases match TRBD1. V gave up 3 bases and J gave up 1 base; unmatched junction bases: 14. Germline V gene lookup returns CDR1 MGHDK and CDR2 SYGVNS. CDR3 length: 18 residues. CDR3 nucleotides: TGTGCCAGCAGTGACGTGGGTACAGGGGAAATTCGGAACACTGAAGCTTTCTTT. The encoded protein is CASSDVGTGEIRNTEAFF.

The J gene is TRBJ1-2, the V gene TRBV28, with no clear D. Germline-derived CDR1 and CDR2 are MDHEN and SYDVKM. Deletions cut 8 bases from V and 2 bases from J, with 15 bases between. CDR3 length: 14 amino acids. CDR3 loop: CASALRGRNYGYTF. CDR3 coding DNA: TGTGCCAGCGCCCTCCGAGGGAGAAACTATGGCTACACCTTC.

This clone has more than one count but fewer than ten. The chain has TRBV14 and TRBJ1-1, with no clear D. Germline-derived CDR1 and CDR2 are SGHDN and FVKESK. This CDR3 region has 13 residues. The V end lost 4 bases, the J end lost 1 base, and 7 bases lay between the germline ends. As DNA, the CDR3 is TGTGCCAGCAGCCCGTCTTGGAACACTGAAGCTTTCTTT. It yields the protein CASSPSWNTEAFF.

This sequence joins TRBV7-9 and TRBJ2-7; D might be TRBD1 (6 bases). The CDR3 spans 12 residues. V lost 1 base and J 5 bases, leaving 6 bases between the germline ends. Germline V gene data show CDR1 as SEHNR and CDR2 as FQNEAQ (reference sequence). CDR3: CASSLDRDEQYF. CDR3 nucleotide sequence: TGTGCCAGCAGCTTAGACAGGGACGAGCAGTACTTC.

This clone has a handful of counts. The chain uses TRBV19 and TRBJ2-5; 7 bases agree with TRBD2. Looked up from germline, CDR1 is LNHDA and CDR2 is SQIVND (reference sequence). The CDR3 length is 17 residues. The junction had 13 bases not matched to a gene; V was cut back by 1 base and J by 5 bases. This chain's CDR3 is CASSIVPRGGTNETQYF. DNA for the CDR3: TGTGCCAGTAGTATAGTTCCCCGGGGAGGGACCAACGAGACCCAGTACTTC.

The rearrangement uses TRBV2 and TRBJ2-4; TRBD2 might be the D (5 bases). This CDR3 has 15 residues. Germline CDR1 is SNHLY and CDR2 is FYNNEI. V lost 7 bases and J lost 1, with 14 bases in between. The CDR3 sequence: CASMTPRGAKNIQYF. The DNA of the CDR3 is TGTGCCAGCATGACTCCCCGAGGGGCCAAAAACATTCAGTACTTC.

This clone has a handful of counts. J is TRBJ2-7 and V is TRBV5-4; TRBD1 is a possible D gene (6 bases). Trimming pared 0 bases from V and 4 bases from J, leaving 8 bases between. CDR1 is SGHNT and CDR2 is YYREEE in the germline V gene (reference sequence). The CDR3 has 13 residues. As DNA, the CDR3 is TGTGCCAGCAGCTTGGCCACAGGGTACGAGCAGTACTTC. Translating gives CASSLATGYEQYF.

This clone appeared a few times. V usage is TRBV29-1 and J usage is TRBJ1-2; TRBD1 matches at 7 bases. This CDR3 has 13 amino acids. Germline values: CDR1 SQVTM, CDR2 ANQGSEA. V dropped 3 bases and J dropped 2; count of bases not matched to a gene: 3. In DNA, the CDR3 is TGCAGCGTTGACCAGGGACAGAACTATGGCTACACCTTC. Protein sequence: CSVDQGQNYGYTF.

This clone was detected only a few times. The CDR3 here is CSAREQYGYTF. The DNA of the CDR3 is TGCAGTGCTAGAGAACAGTATGGCTACACCTTC. V and J are TRBV20-1 and TRBJ1-2; D call uncertain. The CDR3 sequence is 11 residues long. V was pared by 0 bases and J by 5 bases, with 4 bases between. CDR1 is DFQATT, CDR2 SNEGSKA, per germline (reference sequence).

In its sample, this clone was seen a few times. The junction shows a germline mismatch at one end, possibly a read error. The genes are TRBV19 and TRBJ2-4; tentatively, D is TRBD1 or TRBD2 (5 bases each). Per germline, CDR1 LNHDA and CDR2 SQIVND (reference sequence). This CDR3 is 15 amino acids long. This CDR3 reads CSSSGTALAKNIQYF. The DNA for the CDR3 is TGTTCCAGTAGTGGGACGGCGCTAGCCAAAAACATTCAGTACTTC. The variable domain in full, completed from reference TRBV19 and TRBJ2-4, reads DGGITQSPKYLFRKEGQNVTLSCEQNLNHDAMYWYRQDPGQGLRLIYYSQIVNDFQKGDIAEGYSVSREKKESFPLTVTSAQKNPTAFYLCSSSGTALAKNIQYFGAGTRLSVL.

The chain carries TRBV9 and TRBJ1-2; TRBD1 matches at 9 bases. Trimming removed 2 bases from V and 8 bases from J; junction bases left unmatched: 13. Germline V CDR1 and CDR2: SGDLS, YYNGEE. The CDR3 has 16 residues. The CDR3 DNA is TGTGCCAGCAGCGTTTCACCCTGGGACAGGGAAAGGGGCTACACCTTC. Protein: CASSVSPWDRERGYTF.

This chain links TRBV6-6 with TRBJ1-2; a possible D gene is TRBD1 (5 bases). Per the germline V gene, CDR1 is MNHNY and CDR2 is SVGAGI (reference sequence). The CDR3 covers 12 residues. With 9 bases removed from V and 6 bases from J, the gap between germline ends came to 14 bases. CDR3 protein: CASRGDYDGYTF. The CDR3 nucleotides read TGTGCCAGTCGGGGGGACTACGATGGCTACACCTTC.

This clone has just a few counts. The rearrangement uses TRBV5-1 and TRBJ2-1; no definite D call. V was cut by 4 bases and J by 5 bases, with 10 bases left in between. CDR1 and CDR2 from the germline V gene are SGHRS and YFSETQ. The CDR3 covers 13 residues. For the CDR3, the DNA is TGCGCCAGCAGCCTAACTTCGAACAATGAGCAGTTCTTC. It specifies CASSLTSNNEQFF.

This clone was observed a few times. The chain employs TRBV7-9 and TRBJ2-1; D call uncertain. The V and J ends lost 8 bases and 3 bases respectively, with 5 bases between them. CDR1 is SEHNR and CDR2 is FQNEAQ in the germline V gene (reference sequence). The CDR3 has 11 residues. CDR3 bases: TGTGCCAGCGGGCTCTACAATGAGCAGTTCTTC. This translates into CASGLYNEQFF.